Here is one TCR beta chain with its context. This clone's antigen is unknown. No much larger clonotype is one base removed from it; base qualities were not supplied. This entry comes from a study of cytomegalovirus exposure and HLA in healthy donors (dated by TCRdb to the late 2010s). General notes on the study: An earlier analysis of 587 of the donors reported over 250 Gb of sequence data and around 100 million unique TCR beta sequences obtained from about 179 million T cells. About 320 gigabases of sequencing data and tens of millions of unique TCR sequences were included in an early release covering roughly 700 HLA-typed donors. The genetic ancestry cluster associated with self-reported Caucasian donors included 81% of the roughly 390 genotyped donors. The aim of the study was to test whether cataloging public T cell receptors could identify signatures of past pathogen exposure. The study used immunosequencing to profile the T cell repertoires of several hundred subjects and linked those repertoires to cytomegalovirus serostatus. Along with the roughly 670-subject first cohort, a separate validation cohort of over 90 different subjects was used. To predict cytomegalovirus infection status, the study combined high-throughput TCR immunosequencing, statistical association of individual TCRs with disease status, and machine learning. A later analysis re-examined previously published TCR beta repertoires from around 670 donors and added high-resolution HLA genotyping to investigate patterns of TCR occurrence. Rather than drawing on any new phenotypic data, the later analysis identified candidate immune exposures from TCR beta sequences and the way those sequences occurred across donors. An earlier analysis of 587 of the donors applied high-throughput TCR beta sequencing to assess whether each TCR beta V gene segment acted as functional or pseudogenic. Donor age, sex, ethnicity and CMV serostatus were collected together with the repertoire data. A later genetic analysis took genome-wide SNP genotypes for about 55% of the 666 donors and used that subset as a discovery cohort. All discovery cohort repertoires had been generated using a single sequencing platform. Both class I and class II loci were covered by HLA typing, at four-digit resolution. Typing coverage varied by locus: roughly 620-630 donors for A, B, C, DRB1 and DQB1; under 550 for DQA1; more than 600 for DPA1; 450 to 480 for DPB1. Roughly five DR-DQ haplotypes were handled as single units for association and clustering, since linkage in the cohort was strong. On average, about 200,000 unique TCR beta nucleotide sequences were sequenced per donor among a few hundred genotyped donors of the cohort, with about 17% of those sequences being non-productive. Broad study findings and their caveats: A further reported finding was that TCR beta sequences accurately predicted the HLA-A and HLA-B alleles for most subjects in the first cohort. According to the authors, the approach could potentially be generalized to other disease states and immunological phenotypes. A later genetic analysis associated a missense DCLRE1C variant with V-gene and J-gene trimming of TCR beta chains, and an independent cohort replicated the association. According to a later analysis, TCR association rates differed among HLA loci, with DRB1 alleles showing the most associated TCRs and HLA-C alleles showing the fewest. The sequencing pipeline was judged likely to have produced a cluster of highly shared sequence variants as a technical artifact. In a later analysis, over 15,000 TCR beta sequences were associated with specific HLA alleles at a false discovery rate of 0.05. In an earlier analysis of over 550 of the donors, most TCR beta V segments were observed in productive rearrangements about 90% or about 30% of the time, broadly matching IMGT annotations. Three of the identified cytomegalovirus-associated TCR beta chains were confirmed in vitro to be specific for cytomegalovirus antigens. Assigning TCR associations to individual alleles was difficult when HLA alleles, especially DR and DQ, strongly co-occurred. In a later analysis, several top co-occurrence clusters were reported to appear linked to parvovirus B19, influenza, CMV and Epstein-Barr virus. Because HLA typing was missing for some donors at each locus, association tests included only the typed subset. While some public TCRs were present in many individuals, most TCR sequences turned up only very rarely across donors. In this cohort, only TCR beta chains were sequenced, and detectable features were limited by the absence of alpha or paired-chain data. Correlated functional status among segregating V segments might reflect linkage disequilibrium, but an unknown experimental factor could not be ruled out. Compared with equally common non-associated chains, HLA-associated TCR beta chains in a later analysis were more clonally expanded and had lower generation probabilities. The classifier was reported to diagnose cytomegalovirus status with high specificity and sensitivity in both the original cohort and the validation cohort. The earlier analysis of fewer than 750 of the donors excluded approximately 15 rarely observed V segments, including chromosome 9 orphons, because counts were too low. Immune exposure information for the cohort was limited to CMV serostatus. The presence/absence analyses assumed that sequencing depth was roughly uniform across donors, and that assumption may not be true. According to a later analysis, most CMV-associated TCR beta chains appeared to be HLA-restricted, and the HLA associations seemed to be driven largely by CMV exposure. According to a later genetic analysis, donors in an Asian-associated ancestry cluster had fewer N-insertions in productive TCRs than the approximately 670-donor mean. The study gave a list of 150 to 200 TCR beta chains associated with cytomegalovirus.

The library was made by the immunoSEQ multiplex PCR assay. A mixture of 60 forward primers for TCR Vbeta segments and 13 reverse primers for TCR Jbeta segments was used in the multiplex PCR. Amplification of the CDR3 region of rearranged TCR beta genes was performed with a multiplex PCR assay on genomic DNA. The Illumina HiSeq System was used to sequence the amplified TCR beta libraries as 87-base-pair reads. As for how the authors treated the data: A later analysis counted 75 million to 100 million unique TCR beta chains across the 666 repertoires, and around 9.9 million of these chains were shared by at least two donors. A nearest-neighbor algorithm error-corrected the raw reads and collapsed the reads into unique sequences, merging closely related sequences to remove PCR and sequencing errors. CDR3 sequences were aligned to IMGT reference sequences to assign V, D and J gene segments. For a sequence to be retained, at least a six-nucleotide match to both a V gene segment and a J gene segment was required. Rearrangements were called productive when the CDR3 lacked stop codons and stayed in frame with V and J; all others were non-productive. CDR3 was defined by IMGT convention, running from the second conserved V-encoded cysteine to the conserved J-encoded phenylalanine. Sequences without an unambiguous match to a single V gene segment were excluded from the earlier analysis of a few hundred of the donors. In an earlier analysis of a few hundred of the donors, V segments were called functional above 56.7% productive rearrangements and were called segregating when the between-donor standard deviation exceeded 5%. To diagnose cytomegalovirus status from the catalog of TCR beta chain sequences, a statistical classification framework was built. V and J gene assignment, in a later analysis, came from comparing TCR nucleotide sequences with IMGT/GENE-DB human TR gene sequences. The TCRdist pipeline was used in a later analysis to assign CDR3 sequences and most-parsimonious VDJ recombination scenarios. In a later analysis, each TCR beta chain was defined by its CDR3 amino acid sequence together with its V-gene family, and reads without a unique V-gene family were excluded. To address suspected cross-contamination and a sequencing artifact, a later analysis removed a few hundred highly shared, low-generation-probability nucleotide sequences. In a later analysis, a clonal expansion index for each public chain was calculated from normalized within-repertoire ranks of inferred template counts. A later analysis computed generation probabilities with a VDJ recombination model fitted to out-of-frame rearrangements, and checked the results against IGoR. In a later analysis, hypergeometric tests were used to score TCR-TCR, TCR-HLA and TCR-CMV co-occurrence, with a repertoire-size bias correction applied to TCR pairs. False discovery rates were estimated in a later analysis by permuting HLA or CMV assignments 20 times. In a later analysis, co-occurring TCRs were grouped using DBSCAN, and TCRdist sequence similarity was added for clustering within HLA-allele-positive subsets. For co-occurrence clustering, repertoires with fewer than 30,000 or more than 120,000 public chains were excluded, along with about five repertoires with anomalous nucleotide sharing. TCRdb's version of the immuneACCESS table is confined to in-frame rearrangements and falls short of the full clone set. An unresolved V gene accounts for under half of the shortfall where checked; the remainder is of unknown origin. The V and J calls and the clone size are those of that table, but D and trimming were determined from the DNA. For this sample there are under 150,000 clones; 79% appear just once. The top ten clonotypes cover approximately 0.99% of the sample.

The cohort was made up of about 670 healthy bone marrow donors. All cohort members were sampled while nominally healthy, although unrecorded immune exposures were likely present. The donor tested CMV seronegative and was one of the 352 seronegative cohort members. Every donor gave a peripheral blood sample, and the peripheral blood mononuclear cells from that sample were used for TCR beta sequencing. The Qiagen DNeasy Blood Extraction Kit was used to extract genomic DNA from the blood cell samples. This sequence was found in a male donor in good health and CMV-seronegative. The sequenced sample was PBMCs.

The nucleotide sequence reads as follows: TGTGCCAGCAGCATGGGGAGGGTCTATGGCTACACCTTC. Translated, it gives CASSMGRVYGYTF. The receptor chain draws on TRBV21-1 and TRBJ1-2. TRBV21-1 is flagged as a pseudogene. Reading from cysteine to phenylalanine, the CDR3 counts 13 amino acids. The CDR3 DNA has 39 bases and is translated from base 1.